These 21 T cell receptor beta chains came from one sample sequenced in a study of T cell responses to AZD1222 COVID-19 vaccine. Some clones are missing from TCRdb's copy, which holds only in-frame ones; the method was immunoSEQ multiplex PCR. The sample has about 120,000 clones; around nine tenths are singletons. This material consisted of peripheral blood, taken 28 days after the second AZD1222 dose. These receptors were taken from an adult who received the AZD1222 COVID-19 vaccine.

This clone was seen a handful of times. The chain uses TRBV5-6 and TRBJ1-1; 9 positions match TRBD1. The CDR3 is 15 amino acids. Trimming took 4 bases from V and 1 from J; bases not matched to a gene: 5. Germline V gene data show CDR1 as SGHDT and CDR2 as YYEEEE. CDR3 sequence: CASSGTGQGNTEAFF. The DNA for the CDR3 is TGTGCCAGCAGCGGGACGGGACAGGGGAACACTGAAGCTTTCTTT.

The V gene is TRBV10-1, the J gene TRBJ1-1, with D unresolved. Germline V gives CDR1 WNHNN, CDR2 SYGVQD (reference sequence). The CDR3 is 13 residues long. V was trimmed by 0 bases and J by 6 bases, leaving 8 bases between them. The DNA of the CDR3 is TGCGCCAGCAGTGAGTCTGCAATATCTGAAGCTTTCTTT. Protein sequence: CASSESAISEAFF.

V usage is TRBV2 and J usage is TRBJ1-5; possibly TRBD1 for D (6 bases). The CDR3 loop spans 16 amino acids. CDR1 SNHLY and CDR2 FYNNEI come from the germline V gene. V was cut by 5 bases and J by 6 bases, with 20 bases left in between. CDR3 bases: TGTGCCAGCAGTCCTTCTGCTGGGGGCGTCTTTCAGCCCCAGCATTTT. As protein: CASSPSAGGVFQPQHF.

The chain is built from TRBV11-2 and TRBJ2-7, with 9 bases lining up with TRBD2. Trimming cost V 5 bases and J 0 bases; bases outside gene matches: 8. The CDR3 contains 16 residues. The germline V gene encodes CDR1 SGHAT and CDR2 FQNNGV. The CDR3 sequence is CASSELTSGSSYEQYF. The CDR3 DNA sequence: TGTGCCAGCAGCGAACTGACTAGCGGAAGCTCCTACGAGCAGTACTTC.

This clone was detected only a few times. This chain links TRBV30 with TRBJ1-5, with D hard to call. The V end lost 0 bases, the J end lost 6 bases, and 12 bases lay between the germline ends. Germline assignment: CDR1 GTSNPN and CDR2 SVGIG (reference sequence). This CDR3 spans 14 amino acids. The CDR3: CAWSVTGVVQPQHF. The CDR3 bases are TGTGCCTGGAGTGTAACCGGGGTTGTTCAGCCCCAGCATTTT. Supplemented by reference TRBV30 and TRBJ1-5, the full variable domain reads SQTIHQWPATLVQPVGSPLSLECTVEGTSNPNLYWYRQAAGRGLQLLFYSVGIGQISSEVPQNLSASRPQDRQFILSSKKLLLSDSGFYLCAWSVTGVVQPQHFGDGTRLSIL.

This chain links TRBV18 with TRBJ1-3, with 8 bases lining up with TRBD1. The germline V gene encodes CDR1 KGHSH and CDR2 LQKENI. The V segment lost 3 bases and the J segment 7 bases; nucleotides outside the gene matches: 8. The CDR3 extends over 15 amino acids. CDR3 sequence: CASSPDRVLSNTIYF. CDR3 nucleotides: TGTGCCAGCTCACCGGACAGGGTGTTGAGTAACACCATATATTTT.

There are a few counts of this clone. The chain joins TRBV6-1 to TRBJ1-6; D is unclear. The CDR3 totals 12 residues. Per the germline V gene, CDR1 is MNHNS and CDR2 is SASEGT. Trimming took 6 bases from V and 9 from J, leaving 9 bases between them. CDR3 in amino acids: CASRREGSPLHF. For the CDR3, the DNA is TGTGCCAGCAGGAGGGAGGGTTCACCCCTCCACTTT.

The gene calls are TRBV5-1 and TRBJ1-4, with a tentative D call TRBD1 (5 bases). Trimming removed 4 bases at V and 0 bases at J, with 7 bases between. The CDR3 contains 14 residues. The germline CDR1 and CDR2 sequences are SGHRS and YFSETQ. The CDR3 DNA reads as TGCGCCAGCAGCGTGACAGCAACTAATGAAAAACTGTTTTTT. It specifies CASSVTATNEKLFF.

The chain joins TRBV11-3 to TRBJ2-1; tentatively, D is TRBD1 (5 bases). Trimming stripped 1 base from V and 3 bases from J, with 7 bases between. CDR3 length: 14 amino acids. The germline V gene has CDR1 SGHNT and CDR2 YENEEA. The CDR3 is CASSLADSYNEQFF. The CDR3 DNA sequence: TGTGCCAGCAGCTTAGCCGACAGCTACAATGAGCAGTTCTTC.

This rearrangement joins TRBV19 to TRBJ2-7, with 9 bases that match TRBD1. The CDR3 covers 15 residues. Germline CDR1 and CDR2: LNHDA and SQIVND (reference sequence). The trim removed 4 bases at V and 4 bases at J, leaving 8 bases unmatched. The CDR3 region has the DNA TGTGCCAGTAGTAGTGGACAGGGGTTCTCGTACGAGCAGTACTTC. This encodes CASSSGQGFSYEQYF. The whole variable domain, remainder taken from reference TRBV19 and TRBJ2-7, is DGGITQSPKYLFRKEGQNVTLSCEQNLNHDAMYWYRQDPGQGLRLIYYSQIVNDFQKGDIAEGYSVSREKKESFPLTVTSAQKNPTAFYLCASSSGQGFSYEQYFGPGTRLTVT.

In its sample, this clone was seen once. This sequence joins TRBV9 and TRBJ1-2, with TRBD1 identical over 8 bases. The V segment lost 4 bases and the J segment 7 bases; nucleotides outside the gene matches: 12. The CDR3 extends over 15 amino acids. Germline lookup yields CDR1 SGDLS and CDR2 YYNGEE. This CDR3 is CASSLRTGRLGGYTF. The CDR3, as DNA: TGTGCCAGCAGCTTACGGACAGGGCGGTTAGGTGGCTACACCTTC.

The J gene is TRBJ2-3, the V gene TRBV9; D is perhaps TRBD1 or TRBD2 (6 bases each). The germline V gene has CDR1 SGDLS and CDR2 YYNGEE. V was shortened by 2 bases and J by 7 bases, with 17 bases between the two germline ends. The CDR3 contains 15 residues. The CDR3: CASSVGSGAPHTQYF. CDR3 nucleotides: TGTGCCAGCAGCGTGGGGTCGGGGGCACCTCATACGCAGTATTTT.

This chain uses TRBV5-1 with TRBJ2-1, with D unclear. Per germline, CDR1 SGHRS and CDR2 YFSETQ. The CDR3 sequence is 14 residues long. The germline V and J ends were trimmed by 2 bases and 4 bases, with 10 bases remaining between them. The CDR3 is CASSFDNKYNEQFF. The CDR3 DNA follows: TGCGCCAGCAGCTTTGACAACAAGTACAATGAGCAGTTCTTC.

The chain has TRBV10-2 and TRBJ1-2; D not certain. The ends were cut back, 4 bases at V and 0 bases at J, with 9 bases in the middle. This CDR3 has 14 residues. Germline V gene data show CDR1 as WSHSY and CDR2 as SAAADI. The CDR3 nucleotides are TGCGCCAGCAGTGCAGACTCAGCTAACTATGGCTACACCTTC. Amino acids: CASSADSANYGYTF.

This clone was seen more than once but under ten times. CDR3 sequence reads: CASTMAGKTGNTEAFF. The CDR3 region has the DNA TGTGCCAGTACCATGGCAGGGAAAACGGGGAACACTGAAGCTTTCTTT. The chain is built from TRBV19 and TRBJ1-1, with D perhaps matching TRBD1 (5 bases). CDR1 and CDR2 from the germline V gene are LNHDA and SQIVND (reference sequence). V was trimmed by 7 bases and J by 1 base, leaving 19 bases between them. The length of the CDR3 is 16 residues.

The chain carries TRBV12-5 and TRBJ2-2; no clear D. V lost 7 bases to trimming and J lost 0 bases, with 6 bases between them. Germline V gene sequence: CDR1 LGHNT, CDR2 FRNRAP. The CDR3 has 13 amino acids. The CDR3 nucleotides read TGTGCTAGTGCCTACACGAACACCGGGGAGCTGTTTTTT. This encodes CASAYTNTGELFF.

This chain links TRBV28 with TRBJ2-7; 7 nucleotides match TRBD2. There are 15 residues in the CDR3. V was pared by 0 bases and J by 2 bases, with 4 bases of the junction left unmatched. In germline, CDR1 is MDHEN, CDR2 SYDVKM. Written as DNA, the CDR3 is TGTGCCAGCAGTTTATGGGCTAGCGGTCCCTACGAGCAGTACTTC. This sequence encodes CASSLWASGPYEQYF.

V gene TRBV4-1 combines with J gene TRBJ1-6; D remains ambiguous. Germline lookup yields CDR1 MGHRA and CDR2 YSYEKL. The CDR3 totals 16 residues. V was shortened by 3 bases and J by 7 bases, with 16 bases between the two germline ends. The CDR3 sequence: CASSHLWTMGNSPLHF. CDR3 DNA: TGCGCCAGCAGCCATCTTTGGACCATGGGAAATTCACCCCTCCACTTT.

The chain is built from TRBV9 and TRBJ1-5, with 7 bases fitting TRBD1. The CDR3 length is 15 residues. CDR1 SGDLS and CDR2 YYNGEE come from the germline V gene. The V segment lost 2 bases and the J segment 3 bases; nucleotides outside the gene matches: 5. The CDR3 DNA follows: TGTGCCAGCAGCGTTTCGGGACAGATCAATCAGCCCCAGCATTTT. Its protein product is CASSVSGQINQPQHF.

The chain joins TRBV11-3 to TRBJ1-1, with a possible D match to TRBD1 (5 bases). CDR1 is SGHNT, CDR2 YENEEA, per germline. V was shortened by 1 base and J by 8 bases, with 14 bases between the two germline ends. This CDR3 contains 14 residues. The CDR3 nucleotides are TGTGCCAGCAGCTTAGCCTCTGGGGGTAAGGAAGCTTTCTTT. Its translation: CASSLASGGKEAFF. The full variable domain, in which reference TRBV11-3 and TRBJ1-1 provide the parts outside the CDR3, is EAGVVQSPRYKIIEKKQPVAFWCNPISGHNTLYWYLQNLGQGPELLIRYENEEAVDDSQLPKDRFSAERLKGVDSTLKIQPAELGDSAVYLCASSLASGGKEAFFGQGTRLTVV.

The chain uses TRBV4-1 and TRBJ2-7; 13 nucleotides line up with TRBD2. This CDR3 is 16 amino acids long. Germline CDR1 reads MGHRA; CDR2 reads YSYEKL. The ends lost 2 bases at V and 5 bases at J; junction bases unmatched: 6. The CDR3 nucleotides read TGCGCCAGCAGCCAATCACCGGGACTAGCGGGAAACGAGCAGTACTTC. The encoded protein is CASSQSPGLAGNEQYF.